This T cell receptor (beta chain) was retrieved from a study of cytomegalovirus exposure and HLA in healthy donors (dated by TCRdb to about 2017). Describing the broader study: In an earlier analysis of some 550 of the donors, under 300 Gb of sequence data and just under 120 million unique TCR beta sequences from approximately 180 million T cells were reported. An early release covering 550 to 700 HLA-typed donors comprised roughly 300 gigabases of sequencing data and tens of millions of unique TCR sequences. Of the roughly 430 genotyped donors, around 81% fell in the genetic ancestry cluster associated with self-reported Caucasian donors. The study aimed to test whether cataloging public T cell receptors could reveal signatures of past pathogen exposure. The T cell repertoires of about 700 subjects were profiled by immunosequencing and related to cytomegalovirus serostatus. A separate validation cohort of roughly 120 different subjects was used in addition to the roughly 620-subject first cohort. To predict cytomegalovirus infection status, the study brought together high-throughput TCR immunosequencing, statistical association of individual TCRs with disease status, and machine learning. In a later analysis, previously published TCR beta repertoires from 550 to 700 donors were re-analyzed and high-resolution HLA genotyping was added so that TCR occurrence patterns could be studied. Rather than drawing on any new phenotypic data, the later analysis identified candidate immune exposures from TCR beta sequences and the way those sequences occurred across donors. An earlier analysis of some 500 of the donors used high-throughput TCR beta sequencing to judge whether each TCR beta V gene segment behaved as functional or pseudogenic. Donor age, sex, ethnicity and CMV serostatus were compiled alongside the repertoire data. In a later genetic analysis, genome-wide SNP genotypes for about three fifths of the roughly 670 donors were used, and that subset was treated as a discovery cohort. Every repertoire in the discovery cohort had been generated on one and the same sequencing platform. HLA typing covered class I and class II loci at four-digit resolution. Typing coverage differed by locus: A, B, C, DRB1 and DQB1 were typed in about 620-640 donors, DQA1 in 522, DPA1 in some 600, and DPB1 in 400 to 490. About five DR-DQ haplotypes were treated as single units for association and clustering because of strong linkage in the cohort. Among over 350 genotyped donors of the cohort, an average of roughly 240,000 unique TCR beta nucleotide sequences were sequenced per donor, 15% to 20% of them non-productive. Points the paper makes about the study in general: In a later analysis, most CMV-associated TCR beta chains were found to appear HLA-restricted, with HLA associations seemingly driven largely by CMV exposure. Broadly in line with IMGT annotations, most TCR beta V segments showed up in productive rearrangements about 90% or about 30% of the time in an earlier analysis of several hundred of the donors. Most TCR sequences were seen in very few donors, while some public TCRs were found in many individuals. V-gene and J-gene trimming of TCR beta chains was associated with a missense DCLRE1C variant in a later genetic analysis, and the association was replicated in an independent cohort. Linkage disequilibrium might explain the correlated functional status among segregating V segments, but an unknown experimental factor could not be excluded. Because the 87-base-pair reads could not distinguish some IMGT-functional V segments, including TRBV6-2 and TRBV6-3, those segments were excluded. In a later analysis, TCR association rates were found to vary across HLA loci, with the most associated TCRs seen for DRB1 alleles and the fewest for HLA-C alleles. According to a later genetic analysis, donors in an Asian-associated ancestry cluster had fewer N-insertions in productive TCRs than the approximately 690-donor mean. A cluster of highly shared sequence variants was judged likely to be a technical artifact of the sequencing pipeline. The classifier was reported to diagnose cytomegalovirus status with high specificity and sensitivity in both the original cohort and the validation cohort. The study gave a list of about 160 TCR beta chains associated with cytomegalovirus. The authors suggested that the approach could potentially be extended to other disease states and immunological phenotypes. A later analysis associated about 16,000 TCR beta sequences with specific HLA alleles at a false discovery rate of 0.05. Because HLA typing was unavailable for some donors at each locus, only the typed subset was used in association tests. In this cohort, only TCR beta chains were sequenced, and detectable features were limited by the absence of alpha or paired-chain data. Strong co-occurrence of HLA alleles, especially DR and DQ, made assigning TCR associations to individual alleles difficult. A further reported finding was that TCR beta sequences accurately predicted the HLA-A and HLA-B alleles for most subjects in the first cohort. In a later analysis, several top co-occurrence clusters were reported to appear linked to parvovirus B19, influenza, CMV and Epstein-Barr virus. Three of the identified cytomegalovirus-associated TCR beta chains were confirmed in vitro to be specific for cytomegalovirus antigens. Seventeen rarely observed V segments, including chromosome 9 orphons, were excluded from the earlier analysis of several hundred of the donors because counts were too low. CMV serostatus was the only immune exposure information available for the cohort. The presence/absence analyses assumed that sequencing depth was roughly uniform across donors, and that assumption may not be true. Compared with equally common non-associated chains, HLA-associated TCR beta chains in a later analysis were more clonally expanded and had lower generation probabilities.

The cohort consisted of 600 or so healthy bone marrow donors. Cohort members were all nominally healthy when sampled, although unrecorded immune exposures were likely present. The donor was CMV seronegative and belonged to the group of 380 or so seronegative cohort members. Every donor gave a peripheral blood sample, and the peripheral blood mononuclear cells from that sample were used for TCR beta sequencing. Genomic DNA extraction from the blood cell samples was performed with the Qiagen DNeasy Blood Extraction Kit. Libraries were constructed by the immunoSEQ multiplex PCR assay. The multiplex PCR relied on a mix of 60 forward primers for TCR Vbeta segments and 13 reverse primers for TCR Jbeta segments. Amplification of the CDR3 region of rearranged TCR beta genes was performed with a multiplex PCR assay on genomic DNA. The Illumina HiSeq System was used to sequence the amplified TCR beta libraries as 87-base-pair reads. As for how the authors treated the data: In a later analysis, some 80 million unique TCR beta chains were counted across the approximately 640 repertoires, and around 10 million of these chains were shared by at least two donors. Raw reads were error-corrected and collapsed into unique sequences with a nearest-neighbor algorithm that merged closely related sequences to remove PCR and sequencing errors. V, D and J gene segments were assigned by aligning CDR3 sequences to IMGT reference sequences. For a sequence to be retained, a match of at least six nucleotides to both a V gene segment and a J gene segment was required. Rearrangements were called productive when the CDR3 lacked stop codons and stayed in frame with V and J; all others were non-productive. CDR3 was defined according to IMGT convention as the region running from the second conserved V-encoded cysteine to the conserved J-encoded phenylalanine. The earlier analysis of some 550 of the donors excluded any sequence lacking an unambiguous match to a single V gene segment. An earlier analysis of 587 of the donors called V segments functional above 56.7% productive rearrangements and segregating when the between-donor standard deviation exceeded 5%. To diagnose cytomegalovirus status from the catalog of TCR beta chain sequences, a statistical classification framework was built. A later analysis assigned V and J genes by comparing TCR nucleotide sequences with IMGT/GENE-DB human TR gene sequences. In a later analysis, CDR3 sequences and most-parsimonious VDJ recombination scenarios were assigned using the TCRdist pipeline. In a later analysis, each TCR beta chain was defined by its CDR3 amino acid sequence together with its V-gene family, and reads without a unique V-gene family were excluded. A later analysis removed nearly 600 highly shared, low-generation-probability nucleotide sequences to deal with suspected cross-contamination and a sequencing artifact. In a later analysis, a clonal expansion index for each public chain was calculated from normalized within-repertoire ranks of inferred template counts. Generation probabilities in a later analysis came from a VDJ recombination model fitted to out-of-frame rearrangements, and those results were checked against IGoR. In a later analysis, TCR-TCR, TCR-HLA and TCR-CMV co-occurrence was scored with hypergeometric tests, and a repertoire-size bias correction was applied to TCR pairs. To estimate false discovery rates, a later analysis permuted the HLA or CMV assignments 20 times. In a later analysis, co-occurring TCRs were grouped using DBSCAN, with TCRdist sequence similarity added in when clustering inside HLA-allele-positive subsets. Repertoires with fewer than 30,000 or more than 120,000 public chains were left out of co-occurrence clustering, as were a handful of repertoires with anomalous nucleotide sharing. The immuneACCESS repertoire file appears here via TCRdb, limited to in-frame rearrangements. These files lack a portion of the clones; in checked studies, under half of the deficit traces to unresolved V genes, and the cause of the others is not known. D and trimming were read from the DNA, whereas the V and J calls and clone size are those reported in that table. The table for this sample lists 150,000 to 200,000 clones; more than 85% of them were counted only once. The top ten clones comprise roughly 1.9% of the sample.

V trim: 3 bases; J trim: 4 bases; unmatched bases: 3. The germline V gene gives CDR1 as SGHAT and CDR2 as FQNNGV. The CDR3 runs 13 residues from the cysteine to the phenylalanine. Just CDR3 DNA is preserved here, 39 bases in frame from base 1. Worth noting for this clone: The specificity of this receptor is unknown. No base-level quality is on record; no much larger clone is a single base apart.

This sequence was found in a young woman in good health and CMV-seronegative. The sequenced material came from PBMCs. The rearranged segments are TRBV11-2 and TRBJ2-7; 7 of the junction bases match TRBD2. The CDR3 is CASSLGGLYEQYF. Here is the DNA: TGTGCCAGCAGCTTGGGGGGGTTGTACGAGCAGTACTTC.